The present TCR beta chain was sequenced within a study of blood T cell repertoires in COVID-19. Assay used: immunoSEQ multiplex PCR; TCRdb lists only in-frame clones, some missing. The sample holds about 140,000 clones, over 75% seen once. To note about this clone: This CDR3 is also generated by other DNA sequences in the sample.

Germline loops: CDR1 MNHEY, CDR2 SVGAGI. This CDR3 is 11 amino acids long. Trimming cost V 6 bases and J 7 bases, with 9 bases left between them. The TCR was taken from a man between 70 and 80 years old with acute or convalescent COVID-19. The material sequenced was peripheral blood. The chain uses TRBV6-5 and TRBJ1-2; possible D gene TRBD1, 5 bases. The CDR3 nucleotides are TGTGCCAGCAGCTCAAGGGGTGGCTACACCTTC. It is translated as CASSSRGGYTF.